This T cell receptor beta chain is drawn from a study of cytomegalovirus exposure and HLA in healthy donors. It was with 60 Vbeta and 13 Jbeta primers that the PCR ran. Original processing methods: Unique TCR beta chains numbered approximately 80 million in a later analysis, with some 9.9 million shared. Sequenced by immunoSEQ multiplex PCR; TCRdb stores in-frame clones only, minus some. That table gives V, J and clone size, and the DNA gave D and trimming. Seen here are hundreds of thousands of clones, around 73% observed once, and the top ten hold 3.8%. Trimming stripped 0 bases from V and 10 bases from J, with 4 bases between. CDR3 size: 10 residues. Germline CDR1 reads SQVTM; CDR2 reads ANQGSEA. About this clone itself: Its target is not known.

Overall study results and limits: Common viral pathogens (according to a later analysis) appeared linked to several of the most significant clusters. Donors were assumed by presence/absence analyses to have roughly uniform sequencing depth.

Input material: PBMCs. The gene calls are TRBV29-1 and TRBJ2-1, with D unresolved. The clonotype comes from a male donor in good health and CMV-seronegative. CDR3 amino acids: CSVEDLEQFF. Written as DNA, the CDR3 is TGCAGCGTTGAAGACCTAGAGCAGTTCTTC.